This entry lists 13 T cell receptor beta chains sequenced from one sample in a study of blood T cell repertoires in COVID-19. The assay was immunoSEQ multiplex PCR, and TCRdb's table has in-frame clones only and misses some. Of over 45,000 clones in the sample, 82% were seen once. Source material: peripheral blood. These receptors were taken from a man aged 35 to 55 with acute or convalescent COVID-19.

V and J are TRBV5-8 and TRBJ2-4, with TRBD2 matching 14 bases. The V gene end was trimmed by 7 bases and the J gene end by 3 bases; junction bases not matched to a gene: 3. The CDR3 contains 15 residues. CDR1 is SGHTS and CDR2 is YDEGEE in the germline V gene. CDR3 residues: CASGLAGGGKNIQYF. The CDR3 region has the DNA TGTGCCAGCGGACTAGCGGGGGGCGGCAAAAACATTCAGTACTTC.

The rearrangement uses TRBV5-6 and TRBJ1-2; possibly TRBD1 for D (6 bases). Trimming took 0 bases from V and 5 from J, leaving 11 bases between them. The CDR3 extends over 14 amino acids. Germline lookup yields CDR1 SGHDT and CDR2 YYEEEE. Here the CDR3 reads CASSLEGRGYGYTF. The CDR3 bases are TGTGCCAGCAGCTTGGAGGGCAGGGGTTATGGCTACACCTTC. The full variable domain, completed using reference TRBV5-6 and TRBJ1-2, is DAGVTQSPTHLIKTRGQQVTLRCSPKSGHDTVSWYQQALGQGPQFIFQYYEEEERQRGNFPDRFSGHQFPNYSSELNVNALLLGDSALYLCASSLEGRGYGYTFGSGTRLTVV.

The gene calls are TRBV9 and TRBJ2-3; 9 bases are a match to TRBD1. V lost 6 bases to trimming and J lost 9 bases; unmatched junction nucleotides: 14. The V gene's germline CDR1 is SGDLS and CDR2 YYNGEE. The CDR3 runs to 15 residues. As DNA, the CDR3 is TGTGCCAGCACCGCCGGTACAGGGGGCCAGTTAACGCAGTATTTT. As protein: CASTAGTGGQLTQYF.

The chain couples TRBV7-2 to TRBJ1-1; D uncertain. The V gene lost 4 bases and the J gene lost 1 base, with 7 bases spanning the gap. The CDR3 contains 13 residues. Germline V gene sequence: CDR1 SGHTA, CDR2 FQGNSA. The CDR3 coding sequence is TGTGCCAGCAGCTCCTTACAGAACACTGAAGCTTTCTTT. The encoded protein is CASSSLQNTEAFF.

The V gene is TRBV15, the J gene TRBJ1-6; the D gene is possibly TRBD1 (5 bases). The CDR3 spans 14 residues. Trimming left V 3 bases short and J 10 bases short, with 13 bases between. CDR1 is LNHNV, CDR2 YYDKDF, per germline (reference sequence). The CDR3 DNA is TGTGCCACCAGCAGTTTAGGGGAACGCTCACCCCTCCACTTT. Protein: CATSSLGERSPLHF.

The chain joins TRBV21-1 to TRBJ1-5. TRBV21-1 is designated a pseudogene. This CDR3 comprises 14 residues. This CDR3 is CASSKEALGQPQHF. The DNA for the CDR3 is TGTGCCAGCAGCAAGGAGGCATTAGGTCAGCCCCAGCATTTT.

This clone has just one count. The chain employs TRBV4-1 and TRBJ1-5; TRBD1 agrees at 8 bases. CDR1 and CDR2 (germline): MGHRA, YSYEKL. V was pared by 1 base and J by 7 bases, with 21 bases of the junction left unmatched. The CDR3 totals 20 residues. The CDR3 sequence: CASSQGSGQGYYRGGQPQHF. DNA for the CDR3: TGCGCCAGCAGCCAAGGTTCCGGACAGGGTTATTATCGAGGGGGGCAGCCCCAGCATTTT.

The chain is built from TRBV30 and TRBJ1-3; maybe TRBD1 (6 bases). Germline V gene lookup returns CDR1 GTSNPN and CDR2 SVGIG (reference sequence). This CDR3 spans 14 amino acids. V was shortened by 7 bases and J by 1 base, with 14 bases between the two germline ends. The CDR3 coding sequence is TGTGCCTCATCTCCAGGGACATCTGGAAACACCATATATTTT. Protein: CASSPGTSGNTIYF.

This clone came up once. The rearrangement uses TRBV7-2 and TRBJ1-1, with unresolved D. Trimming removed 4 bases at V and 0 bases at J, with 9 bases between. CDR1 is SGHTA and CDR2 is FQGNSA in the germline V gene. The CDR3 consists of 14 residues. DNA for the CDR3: TGTGCCAGCAGCTCGGAACAGTTGAACACTGAAGCTTTCTTT. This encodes CASSSEQLNTEAFF.

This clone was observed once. DNA of the CDR3: TGTGCCAGCTCACCGCGGGAAGAGACCCAGTACTTC. Amino acids: CASSPREETQYF. This chain uses TRBV18 with TRBJ2-5; D is possibly TRBD2 (5 bases). CDR3 length: 12 residues. V was shortened by 3 bases and J by 3 bases, with 5 bases between the two germline ends. Germline-derived CDR1 and CDR2 are KGHSH and LQKENI. The full variable domain, with the rest looked up from reference TRBV18 and TRBJ2-5, is NAGVMQNPRHLVRRRGQEARLRCSPMKGHSHVYWYRQLPEEGLKFMVYLQKENIIDESGMPKERFSAEFPKEGPSILRIQQVVRGDSAAYFCASSPREETQYFGPGTRLLVL.

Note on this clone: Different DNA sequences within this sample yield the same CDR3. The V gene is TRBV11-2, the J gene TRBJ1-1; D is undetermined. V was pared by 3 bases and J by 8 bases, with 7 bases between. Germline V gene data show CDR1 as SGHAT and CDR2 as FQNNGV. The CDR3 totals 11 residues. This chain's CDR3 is CASSLSREAFF. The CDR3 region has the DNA TGTGCCAGCAGCTTGTCTCGGGAAGCTTTCTTT.

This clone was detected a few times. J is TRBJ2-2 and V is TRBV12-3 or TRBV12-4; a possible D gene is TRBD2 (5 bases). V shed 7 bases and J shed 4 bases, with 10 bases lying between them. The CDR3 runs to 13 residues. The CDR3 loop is CASTAGLTGELFF. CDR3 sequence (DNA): TGTGCCAGCACCGCGGGTCTCACCGGGGAGCTGTTTTTT.

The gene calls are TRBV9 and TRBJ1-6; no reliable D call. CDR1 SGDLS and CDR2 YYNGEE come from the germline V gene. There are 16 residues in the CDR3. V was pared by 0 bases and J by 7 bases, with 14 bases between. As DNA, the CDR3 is TGTGCCAGCAGCGTAGAGGCCAGACTACCCAATTCACCCCTCCACTTT. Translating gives CASSVEARLPNSPLHF.